Included here is one TCR beta chain sequence, with context. The record originates from a study of blood T cell repertoires in COVID-19. The CDR3 contains 11 residues. V lost 10 bases and J lost 8; bases outside the gene matches: 6. Germline-derived CDR1 and CDR2 are MNHEY and SVGAGI. Here immunoSEQ multiplex PCR was the method, and the copy in TCRdb shows in-frame clones only, minus some. The sample has 95,000 to 100,000 clones, approximately 90% seen once. The sequence derives from a human donor with COVID-19, enrolled during active disease. The donor label of this sample is uncertain. The sequencing sample was made of peripheral blood. The V and J genes are TRBV6-5 and TRBJ1-2, with 8 bases matching TRBD1. The CDR3 sequence: CATDRVRGYTF. DNA of the CDR3: TGTGCCACGGACAGGGTCAGGGGCTACACCTTC.